The 29 T cell receptor beta chains below all came from one sample that was sequenced in a study of shared clonotypes between healthy human individuals. The table came from immunoSEQ multiplex PCR; TCRdb's copy has only in-frame clones and leaves some out. Of some 2,000,000 clones detected, 90% to 96% appear once; the ten largest clones hold 0.1% to 0.15%. The sample consisted of naive CD4+ T cells sorted from blood. Subset denoted: CD45RA+ positively selected. These receptors came from a man aged 18 to 29 in good health.

The chain joins TRBV5-4 to TRBJ1-1, with TRBD1 matching 7 bases. This CDR3 is built from 14 residues. The V gene's germline CDR1 is SGHNT and CDR2 YYREEE (reference sequence). With V trimmed by 4 bases and J by 2 bases, 5 bases remained unmatched. CDR3 loop: CASSAYRGNTEAFF. CDR3 in DNA: TGTGCCAGCAGCGCGTACAGGGGCAACACTGAAGCTTTCTTT.

This chain joins TRBV5-4 and TRBJ2-2, with D perhaps being TRBD1 or TRBD2 (5 bases each). Germline CDR1 reads SGHNT; CDR2 reads YYREEE (reference sequence). Trimming removed 4 bases at V and 14 bases at J, with 18 bases between. The CDR3 consists of 13 residues. The CDR3 DNA reads as TGTGCCAGCAGCAGGGACCGCGGCCTCCTACTGTTTTTT. As protein: CASSRDRGLLLFF.

The gene calls are TRBV7-8 and TRBJ1-2; TRBD1 might be the D (6 bases). The CDR3 is 13 amino acids. Germline V CDR1 and CDR2: SGHVS, FQNEAQ. Trimming stripped 5 bases from V and 5 bases from J, with 12 bases between. For the CDR3, the DNA is TGTGCCAGCAGCCCACGAGGGGGTTATGGCTACACCTTC. This gives the protein CASSPRGGYGYTF.

This clone is a singleton in its sample. The CDR3 nucleotides are TGTGCCATCCACACCCAGCCCGGCTACACCTTC. Its translation: CAIHTQPGYTF. The chain has TRBV28 and TRBJ1-2, with D uncertain. Germline CDR1 is MDHEN and CDR2 is SYDVKM. V shed 10 bases and J shed 8 bases, with 14 bases lying between them. The CDR3 length is 11 residues.

The rearrangement joins TRBV2 to TRBJ1-6; 9 bases agree with TRBD1. CDR1 and CDR2 from the germline V gene are SNHLY and FYNNEI. Trimming took 8 bases from V and 6 from J; bases not matched to a gene: 8. CDR3 length: 15 residues. CDR3 sequence: CASGLGTGRNSPLHF. CDR3 nucleotides: TGTGCCAGCGGACTGGGGACAGGGCGTAATTCACCCCTCCACTTT.

The chain couples TRBV18 to TRBJ1-2; no reliable D call. Looked up from germline, CDR1 is KGHSH and CDR2 is LQKENI. V lost 1 base and J 0 bases, leaving 9 bases between the germline ends. The CDR3 totals 15 residues. The CDR3 loop reads CASSPLPASNYGYTF. DNA of the CDR3: TGTGCCAGCTCACCACTTCCAGCCTCTAACTATGGCTACACCTTC.

J is TRBJ2-1 and V is TRBV4-3, with TRBD2 matching over 8 bases. Germline V gene data show CDR1 as LGHNA and CDR2 as YSLEER. This CDR3 is 17 amino acids long. The ends lost 0 bases at V and 0 bases at J; junction bases unmatched: 4. CDR3 sequence: CASSQDLREASYNEQFF. In nucleotides, the CDR3 is TGCGCCAGCAGCCAAGATTTGCGGGAGGCCTCCTACAATGAGCAGTTCTTC.

The chain recombines TRBV30 with TRBJ2-3, with 8 bases fitting TRBD1. The V gene's germline CDR1 is GTSNPN and CDR2 SVGIG (reference sequence). CDR3 size: 15 residues. Trimming removed 3 bases from V and 3 bases from J; junction bases left unmatched: 8. This CDR3 is CAWSHDRGRTDTQYF. CDR3 sequence (DNA): TGTGCCTGGAGCCACGACAGGGGTAGAACAGATACGCAGTATTTT.

A single count supports this clone. The chain recombines TRBV6-6 with TRBJ1-2; D is perhaps TRBD1 (6 bases). CDR1 is MNHNY and CDR2 is SVGAGI in the germline V gene (reference sequence). The CDR3 sequence is 15 residues long. The V and J ends lost 4 bases and 8 bases respectively, with 20 bases between them. The CDR3 coding sequence is TGTGCCAGCAGTTGGAGCAGACAGGACCTGTCAGGCTACACCTTC. Translated: CASSWSRQDLSGYTF.

The V and J genes are TRBV10-3 and TRBJ2-2; D assignment may be TRBD1 or TRBD2 (5 bases each). The ends were cut back, 6 bases at V and 4 bases at J, with 9 bases in the middle. CDR1 ENHRY and CDR2 SYGVKD come from the germline V gene. The CDR3 loop spans 13 amino acids. The CDR3 nucleotides are TGTGCCATCAGGGGACCGGGCACCGGGGAGCTGTTTTTT. Translating it yields CAIRGPGTGELFF.

V gene TRBV10-3 combines with J gene TRBJ2-5; TRBD1 aligns across 8 bases. The V segment lost 4 bases and the J segment 1 base; nucleotides outside the gene matches: 5. This CDR3 is 15 amino acids long. CDR1 is ENHRY and CDR2 is SYGVKD in the germline V gene. In DNA form, the CDR3 reads TGTGCCATCAGTGGGACAGGACAGGGCCAAGAGACCCAGTACTTC. This gives the protein CAISGTGQGQETQYF.

With respect to this clone: The identical CDR3 is also encoded by other nucleotide sequences in the sample. The rearrangement joins TRBV9 to TRBJ2-7; 7 bases are shared with TRBD1. This CDR3 region has 13 residues. Looked up from germline, CDR1 is SGDLS and CDR2 is YYNGEE. V lost 2 bases to trimming and J lost 4 bases; unmatched junction nucleotides: 3. The CDR3 DNA is TGTGCCAGCAGCGTGGGACAGAGTTACGAGCAGTACTTC. Translated, it gives CASSVGQSYEQYF.

This clone appeared a single time. The rearrangement joins TRBV6-1 to TRBJ1-4, with D maybe TRBD1 (5 bases). Germline V gene data show CDR1 as MNHNS and CDR2 as SASEGT. This CDR3 contains 15 residues. V was trimmed by 10 bases and J by 8 bases, leaving 23 bases between them. This CDR3 reads CATHEGWAGEEKLFF. The CDR3 DNA reads as TGTGCCACTCACGAGGGGTGGGCCGGCGAAGAAAAACTGTTTTTT.

CDR3 sequence reads: CASSLWKETQYF. In nucleotides, the CDR3 is TGTGCCAGCAGTTTATGGAAGGAGACCCAGTACTTC. The chain has TRBV28 and TRBJ2-5; D remains ambiguous. CDR1 MDHEN and CDR2 SYDVKM come from the germline V gene. The V and J ends lost 0 bases and 5 bases respectively, with 4 bases between them. CDR3 length equals 12 residues.

The DNA of the CDR3 is TGCGCCAGCAGCCAAGATGACAGGGGGACCTCTGGCTACACCTTC. Protein: CASSQDDRGTSGYTF. The V and J genes are TRBV4-1 and TRBJ1-2, with 9 bases matching TRBD1. CDR1 is MGHRA and CDR2 is YSYEKL in the germline V gene. Trimming cost V 0 bases and J 7 bases; bases outside gene matches: 6. The CDR3 length is 15 residues.

The chain uses TRBV27 and TRBJ2-1; D call uncertain. The CDR3 sequence is 12 residues long. Germline V lookup: CDR1 MNHEY, CDR2 SMNVEV (reference sequence). Trimming shortened V by 3 bases and J by 4 bases, and 4 bases separated the two germline ends. The CDR3 nucleotides read TGTGCCAGCAGTTTGGGGTACAATGAGCAGTTCTTC. Its translation: CASSLGYNEQFF.

The genes are TRBV28 and TRBJ2-1; D gene unclear. The CDR3 covers 11 residues. Looked up from germline, CDR1 is MDHEN and CDR2 is SYDVKM. Trimming cost V 8 bases and J 6 bases, with 8 bases left between them. CDR3 nucleotides: TGTGCCAGCTTCTCCGTCAATGAGCAGTTCTTC. Protein: CASFSVNEQFF. Complete variable domain (other parts from reference TRBV28 and TRBJ2-1): DVKVTQSSRYLVKRTGEKVFLECVQDMDHENMFWYRQDPGLGLRLIYFSYDVKMKEKGDIPEGYSVSREKKERFSLILESASTNQTSMYLCASFSVNEQFFGPGTRLTVL.

The chain links TRBV18 to TRBJ2-7; no clear D. The CDR3 covers 13 residues. The germline V gene encodes CDR1 KGHSH and CDR2 LQKENI. V dropped 1 base and J dropped 6 bases, with 10 bases sitting between them. The CDR3 DNA follows: TGTGCCAGCTCACCACAGGGCTGGGGCGAGCAGTACTTC. Translating it yields CASSPQGWGEQYF.

The chain joins TRBV7-2 to TRBJ2-7; a weak D match, TRBD1 (6 bases). The CDR3 runs 17 residues. V gave up 5 bases and J gave up 2 bases, with 22 bases separating them. Germline CDR1 and CDR2: SGHTA and FQGNSA. CDR3 residues: CASSRATGLTIPYEQYF. CDR3 DNA sequence: TGTGCCAGCAGCCGCGCCACAGGGTTGACTATCCCCTACGAGCAGTACTTC. Full variable domain (missing parts from reference TRBV7-2 and TRBJ2-7): GAGVSQSPSNKVTEKGKDVELRCDPISGHTALYWYRQSLGQGLEFLIYFQGNSAPDKSGLPSDRFSAERTGGSVSTLTIQRTQQEDSAVYLCASSRATGLTIPYEQYFGPGTRLTVT.

The CDR3 nucleotides are TGTGCCAGCAGTCGAGCGGGGCCCTCCTACAATGAGCAGTTCTTC. It translates to CASSRAGPSYNEQFF. The chain has TRBV6-5 and TRBJ2-1, with 7 bases lining up with TRBD2. The ends lost 5 bases at V and 0 bases at J; junction bases unmatched: 4. CDR3 length: 15 residues. Germline V gene data show CDR1 as MNHEY and CDR2 as SVGAGI.

The chain combines TRBV14 with TRBJ2-7; possibly TRBD2 for D (6 bases). Trimming removed 4 bases at V and 0 bases at J, with 10 bases between. The CDR3 loop spans 14 amino acids. CDR1 is SGHDN and CDR2 is FVKESK in the germline V gene. The CDR3 coding sequence is TGTGCCAGCAGCCGCGGGACGAACTCCTACGAGCAGTACTTC. Protein: CASSRGTNSYEQYF.

The rearrangement uses TRBV4-1 and TRBJ2-7; a possible D gene is TRBD1 (5 bases). Trimming shortened V by 3 bases and J by 2 bases, and 17 bases separated the two germline ends. CDR1 and CDR2 (germline): MGHRA, YSYEKL. The CDR3 has 16 amino acids. In nucleotides, the CDR3 is TGCGCCAGCAGCCAGGCCCTGACAGAGACGACCTACGAGCAGTACTTC. Its protein is CASSQALTETTYEQYF.

The chain couples TRBV10-1 to TRBJ2-3; D is uncertain. The CDR3 totals 13 residues. V was clipped by 5 bases and J by 2 bases, with 8 bases between them. Germline CDR1 and CDR2: WNHNN and SYGVQD (reference sequence). The CDR3 coding sequence is TGCGCCAGCAGTCCTGTACCCACAGATACGCAGTATTTT. This encodes CASSPVPTDTQYF.

The count of this clone is one. Other DNA sequences in this sample translate to the same CDR3. As DNA, the CDR3 is TGTGCCAGCTCACCGGGACAGGGGTTAGGTCAGCCCCAGCATTTT. It encodes CASSPGQGLGQPQHF. The rearrangement uses TRBV18 and TRBJ1-5; 10 bases are a match to TRBD1. The CDR3 sequence is 15 residues long. The V and J ends lost 3 bases and 6 bases, in that order; junction bases with no gene match: 5. Germline V CDR1 and CDR2: KGHSH, LQKENI.

The chain recombines TRBV5-4 with TRBJ2-7; 10 bases match TRBD1. This CDR3 is 15 amino acids long. The junction had 6 bases not matched to a gene; V was cut back by 3 bases and J by 3 bases. Germline V gene sequence: CDR1 SGHNT, CDR2 YYREEE (reference sequence). The CDR3 protein is CASSWGQGRVYEQYF. The CDR3 DNA follows: TGTGCCAGCAGCTGGGGACAGGGGAGGGTCTACGAGCAGTACTTC.

For this clone: The sample carries other DNA sequences with the same CDR3. The rearrangement joins TRBV21-1 to TRBJ2-7. TRBV21-1 is termed a pseudogene. The length of the CDR3 is 12 residues. CDR3 sequence: CASRASSYEQYF. The DNA for the CDR3 is TGTGCCAGCCGGGCCAGCTCCTACGAGCAGTACTTC.

The chain joins TRBV7-9 to TRBJ1-5; the D is unclear. This CDR3 comprises 16 residues. Germline CDR1 SEHNR, CDR2 FQNEAQ (reference sequence). V was trimmed by 5 bases and J by 5 bases, leaving 19 bases between them. CDR3 sequence: CASSPFGGPGHQPQHF. The CDR3 region has the DNA TGTGCCAGCAGCCCCTTTGGTGGACCTGGGCATCAGCCCCAGCATTTT.

The gene calls are TRBV6-1 and TRBJ2-7; TRBD2 agrees at 7 bases. The V and J ends lost 5 bases and 4 bases, in that order; junction bases with no gene match: 8. This CDR3 region has 14 residues. Germline V gives CDR1 MNHNS, CDR2 SASEGT. In nucleotides, the CDR3 is TGTGCCAGCAGTACGTCAGGGAGGGTTTACGAGCAGTACTTC. Protein product: CASSTSGRVYEQYF.

V is TRBV11-2 and J is TRBJ2-7; TRBD2 aligns across 7 bases. Germline CDR1 SGHAT, CDR2 FQNNGV. The CDR3 is 14 residues long. Germline trimming cut 0 bases from V and 3 bases from J; bases unmatched to any gene: 2. The CDR3 DNA reads as TGTGCCAGCAGCTTAGAGGGACTAAACTACGAGCAGTACTTC. It is translated as CASSLEGLNYEQYF.